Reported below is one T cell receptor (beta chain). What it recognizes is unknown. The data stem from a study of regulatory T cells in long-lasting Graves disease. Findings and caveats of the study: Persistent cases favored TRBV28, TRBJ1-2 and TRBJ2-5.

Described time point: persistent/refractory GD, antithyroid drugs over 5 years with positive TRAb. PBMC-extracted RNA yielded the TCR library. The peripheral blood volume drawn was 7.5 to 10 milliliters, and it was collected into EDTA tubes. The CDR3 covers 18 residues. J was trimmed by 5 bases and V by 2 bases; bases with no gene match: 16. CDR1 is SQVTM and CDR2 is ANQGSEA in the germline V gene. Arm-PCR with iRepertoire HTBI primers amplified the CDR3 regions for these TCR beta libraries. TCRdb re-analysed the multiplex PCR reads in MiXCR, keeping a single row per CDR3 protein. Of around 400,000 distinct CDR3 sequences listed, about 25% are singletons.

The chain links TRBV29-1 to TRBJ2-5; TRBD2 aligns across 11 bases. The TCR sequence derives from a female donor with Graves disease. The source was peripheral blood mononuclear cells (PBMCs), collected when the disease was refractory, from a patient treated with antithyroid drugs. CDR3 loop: CSVEPWGSGRAEGETQYF. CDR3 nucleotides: TGCAGCGTTGAACCCTGGGGTAGCGGGAGGGCCGAGGGGGAGACCCAGTACTTC.